This TCR beta chain was recovered during a study of blood T cell repertoires in COVID-19. Study-level information: The United States, Italy and Spain supplied acute and convalescent COVID-19 samples. T cells, B-cell-depleted T cells, or PBMCs supplied cDNA or gDNA.

In the authors' workflow: Nucleated cell number was recorded as an estimate derived from reference gene primer amplification. Produced via immunoSEQ multiplex PCR; TCRdb's table is partial and in-frame only. From that table come the V and J calls and clone size; the DNA was used to work out D and trimming. The data show some 190,000 clones, approximately 79% seen once. The sample was peripheral blood. The sequence came from a woman aged 45-65 years with acute or convalescent COVID-19.

In nucleotides, the CDR3 is TGTGCCAGCAGCCTAGTCGGGTTTGGAGCTTTCTTT. Encoded protein: CASSLVGFGAFF. The V call is TRBV28, the J call TRBJ1-1; no firm D call. Germline CDR1 and CDR2: MDHEN and SYDVKM. V was cut by 6 bases and J by 10 bases, with 15 bases left in between. The length of the CDR3 is 12 residues. The full variable domain, rest sourced from reference TRBV28 and TRBJ1-1, is DVKVTQSSRYLVKRTGEKVFLECVQDMDHENMFWYRQDPGLGLRLIYFSYDVKMKEKGDIPEGYSVSREKKERFSLILESASTNQTSMYLCASSLVGFGAFFGQGTRLTVV.